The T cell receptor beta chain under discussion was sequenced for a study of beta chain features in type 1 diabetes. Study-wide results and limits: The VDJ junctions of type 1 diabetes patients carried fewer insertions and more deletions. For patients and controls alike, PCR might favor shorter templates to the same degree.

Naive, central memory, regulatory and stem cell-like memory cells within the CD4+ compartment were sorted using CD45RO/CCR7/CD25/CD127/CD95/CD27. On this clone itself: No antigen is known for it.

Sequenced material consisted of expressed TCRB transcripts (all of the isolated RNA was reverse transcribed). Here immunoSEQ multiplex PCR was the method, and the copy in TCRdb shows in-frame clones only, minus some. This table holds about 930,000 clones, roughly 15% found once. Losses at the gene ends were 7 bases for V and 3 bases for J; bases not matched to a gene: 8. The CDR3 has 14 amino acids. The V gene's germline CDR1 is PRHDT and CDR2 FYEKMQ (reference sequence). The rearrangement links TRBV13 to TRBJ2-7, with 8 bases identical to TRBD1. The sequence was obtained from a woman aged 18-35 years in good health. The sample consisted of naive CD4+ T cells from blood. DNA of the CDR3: TGTGCCAGCACCAGACAGGGGACAAACTACGAGCAGTACTTC. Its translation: CASTRQGTNYEQYF.